This record covers a single T cell receptor (beta chain). Its matching antigen is unknown. The record originates from a study of siplizumab effects on memory and regulatory T cells. Study-wide results and caveats: Alloreactive sequences traceable to unstimulated CD4+ memory cells declined significantly under siplizumab. Of the proliferating CD4+ or CD8+ clones, roughly 75-96% lacked a naive or memory phenotype that could be assigned. The mean Treg-derived percentage of mappable alloreactive CD4+ clones was approximately 70% with siplizumab compared with approximately 30% in controls. Researchers could map only a minor fraction of alloreactive clones to unstimulated subsets.

Repertoires were generated with immunoSEQ multiplex PCR, while TCRdb's copy carries only in-frame clones and drops some. The sample includes about 72,000 clones, about 90% seen only once; the top ten take more than 25%. The CDR3 loop spans 15 amino acids. V shed 8 bases and J 5 bases; nucleotides not matched to a gene: 9. The germline V gene encodes CDR1 ENHRY and CDR2 SYGVKD. This receptor was taken from a human donor in good health. The chain has TRBV10-3 and TRBJ2-2, with 9 positions matching TRBD1. The specimen was CD8+ T cells sorted from blood. CDR3 sequence: CAIETGTGRTGELFF. The CDR3 nucleotides are TGTGCCATCGAGACCGGGACAGGGAGGACCGGGGAGCTGTTTTTT.